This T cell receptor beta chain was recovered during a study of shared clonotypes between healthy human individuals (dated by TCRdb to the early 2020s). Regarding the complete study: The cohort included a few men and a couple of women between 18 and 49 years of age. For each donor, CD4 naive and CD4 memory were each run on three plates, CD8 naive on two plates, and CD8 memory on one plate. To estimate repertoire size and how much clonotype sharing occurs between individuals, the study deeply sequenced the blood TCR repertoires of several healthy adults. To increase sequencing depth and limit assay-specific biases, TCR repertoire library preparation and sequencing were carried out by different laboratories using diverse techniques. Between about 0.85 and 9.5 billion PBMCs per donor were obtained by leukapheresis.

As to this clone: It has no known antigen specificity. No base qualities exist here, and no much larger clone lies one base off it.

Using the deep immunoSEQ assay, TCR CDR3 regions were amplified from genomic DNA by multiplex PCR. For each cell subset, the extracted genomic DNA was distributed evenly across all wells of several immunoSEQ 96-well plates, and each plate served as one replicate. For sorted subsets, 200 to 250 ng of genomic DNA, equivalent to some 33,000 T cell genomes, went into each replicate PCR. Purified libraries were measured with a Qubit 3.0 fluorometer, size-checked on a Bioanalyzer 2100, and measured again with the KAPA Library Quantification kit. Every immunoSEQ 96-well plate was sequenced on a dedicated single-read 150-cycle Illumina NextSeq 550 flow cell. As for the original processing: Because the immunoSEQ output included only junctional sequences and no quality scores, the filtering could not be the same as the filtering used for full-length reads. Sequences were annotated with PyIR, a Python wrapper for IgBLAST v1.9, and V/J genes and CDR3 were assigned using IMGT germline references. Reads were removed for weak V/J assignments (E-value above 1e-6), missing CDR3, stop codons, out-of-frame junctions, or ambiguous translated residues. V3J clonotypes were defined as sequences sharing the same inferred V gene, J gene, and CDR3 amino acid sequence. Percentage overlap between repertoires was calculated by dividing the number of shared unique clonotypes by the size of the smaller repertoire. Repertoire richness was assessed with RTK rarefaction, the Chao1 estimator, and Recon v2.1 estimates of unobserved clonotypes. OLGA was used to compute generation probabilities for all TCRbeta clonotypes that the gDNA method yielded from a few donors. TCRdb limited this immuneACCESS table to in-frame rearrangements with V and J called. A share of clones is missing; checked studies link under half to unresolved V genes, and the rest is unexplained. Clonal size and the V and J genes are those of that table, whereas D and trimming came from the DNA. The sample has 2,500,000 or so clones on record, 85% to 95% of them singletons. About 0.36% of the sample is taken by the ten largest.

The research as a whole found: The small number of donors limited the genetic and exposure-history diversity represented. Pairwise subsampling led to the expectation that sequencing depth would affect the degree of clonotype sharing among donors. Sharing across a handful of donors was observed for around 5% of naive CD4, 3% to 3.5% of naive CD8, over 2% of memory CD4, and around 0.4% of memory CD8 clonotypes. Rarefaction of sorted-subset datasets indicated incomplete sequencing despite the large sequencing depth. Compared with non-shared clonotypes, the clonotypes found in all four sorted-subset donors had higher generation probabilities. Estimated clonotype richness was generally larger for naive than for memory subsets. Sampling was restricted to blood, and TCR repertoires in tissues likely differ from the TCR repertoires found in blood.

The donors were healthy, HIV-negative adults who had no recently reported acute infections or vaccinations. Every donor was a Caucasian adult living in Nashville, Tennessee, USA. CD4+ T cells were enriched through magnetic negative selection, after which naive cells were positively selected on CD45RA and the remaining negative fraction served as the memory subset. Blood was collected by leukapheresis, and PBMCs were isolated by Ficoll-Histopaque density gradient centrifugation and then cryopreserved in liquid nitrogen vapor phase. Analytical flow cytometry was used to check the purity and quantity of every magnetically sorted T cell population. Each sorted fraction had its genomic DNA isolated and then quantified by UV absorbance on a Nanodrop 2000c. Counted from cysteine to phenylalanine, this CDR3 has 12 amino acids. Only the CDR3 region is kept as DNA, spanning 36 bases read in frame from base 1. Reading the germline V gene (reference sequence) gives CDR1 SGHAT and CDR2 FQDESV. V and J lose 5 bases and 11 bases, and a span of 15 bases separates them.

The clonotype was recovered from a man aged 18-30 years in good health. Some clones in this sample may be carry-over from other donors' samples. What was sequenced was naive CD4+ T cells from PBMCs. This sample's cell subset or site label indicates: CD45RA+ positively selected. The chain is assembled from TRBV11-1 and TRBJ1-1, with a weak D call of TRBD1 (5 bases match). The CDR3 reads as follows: CASSPTGRGAFF. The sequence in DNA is TGTGCCAGCAGCCCAACGGGCCGGGGGGCTTTCTTT.